This T cell receptor beta chain is drawn from a study of regulatory T cells in long-lasting Graves disease. Study at large: Disease was considered persistent Graves' disease after over 5 years of antithyroid drugs (with positive TSH receptor antibodies).

Regarding the study as a whole: The study found TRBV28, TRBJ1-2 and TRBJ2-5 favored in persistent disease. Accuracy may have suffered from the small sample size.

Documented time point: persistent/refractory GD, antithyroid drugs over 5 years with positive TRAb. Generation of the TCR library employed RNA extracted from PBMCs. Investigators report Graves' disease was diagnosed under American Thyroid Association guidelines. Relying on iRepertoire HTBI primers and Arm-PCR of CDR3 regions, the team built TCR beta libraries. Each CDR3 protein is one row after TCRdb ran MiXCR on the multiplex PCR reads. The data show hundreds of thousands of distinct CDR3 sequences, 20% to 25% seen once. This clonotype was detected a few times. Antigen unknown. The V end was cut by 3 bases, the J end by 4 bases, with 15 bases between. CDR3 size: 15 residues. Germline V gene data show CDR1 as SGHTA and CDR2 as FQGNSA.

The chain employs TRBV7-2 and TRBJ1-2; D not certain. The source is a female donor with Graves disease. The sample in question was peripheral blood mononuclear cells (PBMCs), obtained when the disease was refractory, from a patient treated with antithyroid drugs. The CDR3 loop is CASSFRNPGFYGYTF. CDR3 DNA sequence: TGTGCCAGCAGCTTCAGAAATCCGGGTTTCTATGGCTACACCTTC. The entire variable domain, with the rest obtained from reference TRBV7-2 and TRBJ1-2, is as follows: GAGVSQSPSNKVTEKGKDVELRCDPISGHTALYWYRQSLGQGLEFLIYFQGNSAPDKSGLPSDRFSAERTGGSVSTLTIQRTQQEDSAVYLCASSFRNPGFYGYTFGSGTRLTVV.